These T cell receptor beta chains were read from a single sample in a study of T cell clonotyping in hematopoietic cell transplantation. Clones were sequenced by immunoSEQ multiplex PCR, and TCRdb holds only the in-frame ones, with some missing. The sample holds 12,000 to 15,000 clones; 65% to 90% are singletons and the top ten take around 13%. The sequencing used PBMCs, collected 100 days after allogeneic stem cell transplant. Receptors were obtained from a male patient between 50 and 60 years old who had an allogeneic stem cell transplant from an unrelated donor, so T cells may come from the graft donor. Some clones in this sample may be carry-over from other donors' samples. CDR3s include the opening cysteine and the closing phenylalanine or tryptophan. Fields, in order: CDR3 DNA, CDR3 protein, V gene, J gene, clone size, D gene. D genes are given only for firm matches. Rows may omit the clone size; those that give it use once, few, many or a size class.

TGCAGCGTTGGGACAGGTTCCTACGAGCAGTACTTC	CSVGTGSYEQYF	TRBV29-1	TRBJ2-7	-	TRBD1
TGTGCCAGCAGCCAAGAAAGACCAGGGGCAGGCTACGAGCAGTACTTC	CASSQERPGAGYEQYF	TRBV4-2	TRBJ2-7	-	-
TGTGCCAGCAGCGCGGCGACAGGGGCTGGAAACACCATATATTTT	CASSAATGAGNTIYF	TRBV7-2	TRBJ1-3	few	TRBD1
TGCGCCAGCAGCTCGGGACTCCTGGACGGCAATGAGCAGTTCTTC	CASSSGLLDGNEQFF	TRBV5-1	TRBJ2-1	-	-
TGTGCCTGGAGTGGAGGGCTCAACTATGGCTACACCTTC	CAWSGGLNYGYTF	TRBV30	TRBJ1-2	-	-
TGTGCCAGCAGTCCTCGGACTAGCAGTAGGAATGAGCAGTTCTTC	CASSPRTSSRNEQFF	TRBV28	TRBJ2-1	-	TRBD2
TGTGCCAGTTCCGAGGGGGCGGCGGACACCGGGGAGCTGTTTTTT	CASSEGAADTGELFF	TRBV7-9	TRBJ2-2	-	TRBD1
TGCAGCGTTGAACGCTTACTGGGTGAAAAACTGTTTTTT	CSVERLLGEKLFF	TRBV29-1	TRBJ1-4	-	-
TGTGCCAGCAGCTTACGGAATTCACCCCTCCACTTT	CASSLRNSPLHF	TRBV11-2	TRBJ1-6	-	-
TGCGCCAGCAGCCAAGAGTTCGGTGGGGGCTTCGCGCTCTTT	CASSQEFGGGFALF	TRBV4-3	TRBJ1-1	-	-
TGTGCCAGTAGTATGGGGGCCCGACAGGGTAGGGCTGAAGCTTTCTTT	CASSMGARQGRAEAFF	TRBV19	TRBJ1-1	-	TRBD1
TGTGCCAGCGGCTACCTGCGGACCAACTATGGCTACACCTTC	CASGYLRTNYGYTF	TRBV28	TRBJ1-2	-	-
TGCAGCGTCGGGGACAGGGGGTCCGGTCAGCCCCAGCATTTT	CSVGDRGSGQPQHF	TRBV29-1	TRBJ1-5	-	TRBD1
TGCGCCAGCAGCAGGACACCAACGGACGAGCAGTACTTC	CASSRTPTDEQYF	TRBV5-1	TRBJ2-7	once	-
TGTGCCACCACACGCACTAGCGAGAAGACCAATGAGCAGTTCTTC	CATTRTSEKTNEQFF	TRBV10-3	TRBJ2-1	-	TRBD2
TGTGCCAGCAGCCCAGACATAAACCGGGACACTGAAGCTTTCTTT	CASSPDINRDTEAFF	TRBV5-5	TRBJ1-1	-	-
TGTGCCAGCAGCCCGGACAGGTCGGGGACTGAAGCTTTCTTT	CASSPDRSGTEAFF	TRBV2	TRBJ1-1	-	TRBD1
TGTGCCATCCAGGACGAGGAACCTACGCAGTATTTT	CAIQDEEPTQYF	TRBV10-3	TRBJ2-3	-	-
TGCAGCGTTGACCTCGACTCTGGGGCCAACGTCCTGACTTTC	CSVDLDSGANVLTF	TRBV29-1	TRBJ2-6	few	-
TGTGCCTGCGGAGGGGGGGCAAGAACCGGGGAGCTGTTTTTT	CACGGGARTGELFF	TRBV6-5	TRBJ2-2	once	-
TGTGCCAGCCTAAGCCGAGGGGGGGGCAATGAGCAGTTCTTC	CASLSRGGGNEQFF	TRBV2	TRBJ2-1	hyperexpanded	-
TGTGCCAGCAGCAGACGAGGGCGCAGGGCTAATGAAAAACTGTTTTTT	CASSRRGRRANEKLFF	TRBV5-4	TRBJ1-4	-	-
TGTGCCAGTAGTTCAACTCAGAATCAGCCCCAGCATTTT	CASSSTQNQPQHF	TRBV19	TRBJ1-5	-	-
TGCGCCAGCAGTCCGAGCTCTGGAAACACCATATATTTT	CASSPSSGNTIYF	TRBV5-1	TRBJ1-3	-	-
TGTGCCAGCAGCTTGGATGTGACCACACTCCCTGGCTACACCTTC	CASSLDVTTLPGYTF	TRBV5-4	TRBJ1-2	-	-
TGTGCCAGCAGCTTAGCCGGCAGCTCCTACAATGAGCAGTTCTTC	CASSLAGSSYNEQFF	TRBV7-6	TRBJ2-1	-	-
TGTGCCAGCAGTGAGTCAGGTACCTATGGCTACACCTTC	CASSESGTYGYTF	TRBV2	TRBJ1-2	few	-